The rows below give T cell receptor beta chains drawn from one sample of a study of blood T cell repertoires in COVID-19. Clones were read by immunoSEQ multiplex PCR, and TCRdb kept only the in-frame ones, dropping some. The table has hundreds of thousands of clones, 70% to 90% seen once. Sequenced material: peripheral blood. These receptors originate from a woman aged 45-59 years who had recovered from COVID-19. Each CDR3 is given with its conserved first and last residue. The order of the fields is clone size, J gene, D gene, V gene, CDR3 protein, CDR3 DNA. The D gene is left open where the match is weak. Clone size is given for some rows only: seen once, a few or many times, or a class if the clone is expanded.

. | TRBJ2-5 | TRBD1 | TRBV4-1 | CASSRLTGTGGIKTQYF | TGCGCCAGCAGCCGGCTGACCGGGACAGGGGGCATAAAGACCCAGTACTTC
. | TRBJ2-5 | . | TRBV7-2 | CASSLVRYQETQYF | TGTGCCAGCAGCTTAGTACGGTACCAAGAGACCCAGTACTTC
. | TRBJ1-2 | . | TRBV11-2 | CASSFQVNYGYTF | TGTGCCAGCAGCTTCCAGGTTAACTATGGCTACACCTTC
. | TRBJ2-2 | . | TRBV19 | CASSIAGLSTGELFF | TGTGCCAGTAGTATAGCAGGTTTGAGTACCGGGGAGCTGTTTTTT
. | TRBJ2-5 | TRBD2 | TRBV28 | CASSRTGLAGEETQYF | TGTGCCAGCAGTCGCACGGGACTAGCGGGGGAAGAGACCCAGTACTTC
. | TRBJ2-1 | . | TRBV14 | CASSQGLTGYNEQFF | TGTGCCAGCAGCCAAGGTCTGACGGGTTACAATGAGCAGTTCTTC
. | TRBJ1-1 | TRBD1 | TRBV30 | CAWSVQGARGTEAFF | TGTGCCTGGAGTGTACAGGGGGCTAGGGGCACTGAAGCTTTCTTT
. | TRBJ2-1 | . | TRBV24-1 | CATSDSLTGSNEQFF | TGTGCCACCAGTGATTCCCTAACAGGGTCTAATGAGCAGTTCTTC
once | TRBJ2-7 | TRBD1 | TRBV10-2 | CASSEWGQGREQYF | TGCGCCAGCAGTGAGTGGGGACAGGGGAGGGAGCAGTACTTC
. | TRBJ2-6 | TRBD2 | TRBV6-2/TRBV6-3 | CASSQYRLATRSGANVLTF | TGTGCCAGCAGTCAATACAGACTAGCGACCCGCTCTGGGGCCAACGTCCTGACTTTC
few | TRBJ1-5 | TRBD1 | TRBV7-2 | CASSPEPGQGRAQPQHF | TGTGCCAGCAGCCCGGAACCGGGACAGGGGCGAGCTCAGCCCCAGCATTTT
. | TRBJ2-6 | . | TRBV28 | CASSSWRQLSGANVLTF | TGTGCCAGCAGTTCCTGGAGACAGCTCTCTGGGGCCAACGTCCTGACTTTC
. | TRBJ1-1 | . | TRBV30 | CAWSLQGNTEAFF | TGTGCCTGGAGTCTACAGGGGAACACTGAAGCTTTCTTT
. | TRBJ2-7 | TRBD2 | TRBV7-2 | CASSLAFSGSGYEQYF | TGTGCCAGCAGCTTAGCGTTTAGCGGGAGTGGGTACGAGCAGTACTTC
. | TRBJ1-1 | TRBD1 | TRBV5-1 | CASSLRQGQDTEAFF | TGCGCCAGCAGCCTAAGACAGGGTCAGGACACTGAAGCTTTCTTT
. | TRBJ2-1 | TRBD2 | TRBV3-1/TRBV3-2 | CASSGLATRNEQFF | TGTGCCAGCAGTGGACTAGCGACACGCAATGAGCAGTTCTTC
once | TRBJ1-6 | TRBD1 | TRBV5-4 | CASSPGTGLLNSPLHF | TGTGCCAGCAGCCCCGGGACAGGGTTACTTAATTCACCCCTCCACTTT
. | TRBJ2-2 | . | TRBV5-1 | CASSLGGGGDTGELFF | TGCGCCAGCAGCCTCGGAGGAGGGGGCGACACCGGGGAGCTGTTTTTT
. | TRBJ1-2 | . | TRBV6-1 | CASSETQGYGYTF | TGTGCCAGCAGTGAAACTCAGGGCTATGGCTACACCTTC
once | TRBJ2-1 | TRBD2 | TRBV6-2/TRBV6-3 | CASSPTSGIVNEQFF | TGTGCCAGCAGTCCGACTAGCGGGATTGTAAATGAGCAGTTCTTC
. | TRBJ2-7 | . | TRBV20-1 | CSASSRYEQYF | TGCAGTGCTAGTAGTCGGTACGAGCAGTACTTC
. | TRBJ2-1 | TRBD2 | TRBV10-3 | CAISAYWTSGRAYNEQFF | TGTGCCATCAGTGCCTATTGGACTAGCGGGAGGGCCTACAATGAGCAGTTCTTC
once | TRBJ2-3 | . | TRBV5-8 | CASSLEPNRADTQYF | TGTGCCAGCAGCTTGGAACCCAACCGGGCAGATACGCAGTATTTT
. | TRBJ2-3 | . | TRBV24-1 | CATSAHWGRGSDTQYF | TGTGCCACCAGTGCCCATTGGGGCAGGGGTTCAGATACGCAGTATTTT
. | TRBJ2-2 | . | TRBV7-9 | CASSFLRETGNTGELFF | TGTGCCAGCAGCTTTCTTCGTGAGACAGGGAACACCGGGGAGCTGTTTTTT
. | TRBJ2-3 | TRBD2 | TRBV19 | CASSIPGTSDRKMGLDTQYF | TGTGCCAGTAGTATACCAGGGACTAGCGATCGAAAGATGGGATTAGATACGCAGTATTTT
. | TRBJ1-5 | . | TRBV14 | CASSQGGVQPQHF | TGTGCCAGCAGCCAAGGCGGGGTGCAGCCCCAGCATTTT
once | TRBJ1-2 | . | TRBV19 | CASSIARVHGYTF | TGTGCCAGTAGTATAGCCAGGGTCCATGGCTACACCTTC
few | TRBJ1-5 | TRBD1 | TRBV5-6 | CASSLGQRINQPQHF | TGTGCCAGCAGCCTGGGACAGAGAATTAATCAGCCCCAGCATTTT
. | TRBJ1-1 | TRBD1 | TRBV27 | CASSSGQGVSNTEAFF | TGTGCCAGCAGTTCGGGACAGGGGGTTTCGAACACTGAAGCTTTCTTT
. | TRBJ1-1 | . | TRBV10-3 | CAILGDLNTEAFF | TGTGCCATCCTAGGAGACTTAAACACTGAAGCTTTCTTT
. | TRBJ2-2 | . | TRBV16 | CASAQLAGHTGELFF | TGTGCCAGCGCCCAACTAGCTGGGCACACCGGGGAGCTGTTTTTT
. | TRBJ1-2 | . | TRBV11-2 | CASSFEGHLF | TGTGCCAGCAGCTTTGAGGGACACCTCTTC
. | TRBJ2-2 | TRBD1 | TRBV29-1 | CSVADRGDTGELFF | TGCAGCGTTGCCGACAGGGGGGACACCGGGGAGCTGTTTTTT
. | TRBJ2-7 | . | TRBV5-1 | CASSPPDSYEQYF | TGCGCCAGCAGCCCTCCCGACAGCTACGAGCAGTACTTC
. | TRBJ1-5 | . | TRBV28 | CASSPPRYRDRNQPQHF | TGTGCCAGCAGTCCCCCCCGTTACAGGGATCGCAATCAGCCCCAGCATTTT
. | TRBJ2-3 | TRBD2 | TRBV11-1 | CASRKRGGTDTQYF | TGTGCCAGCCGTAAGCGGGGGGGCACAGATACGCAGTATTTT
few | TRBJ2-1 | TRBD2 | TRBV5-1 | CASSLEGLRYNEQFF | TGCGCCAGCAGCTTGGAGGGACTAAGATACAATGAGCAGTTCTTC
. | TRBJ2-1 | . | TRBV6-5 | CASSYEPQGGIMQFF | TGTGCCAGCAGTTACGAGCCACAGGGGGGGATTATGCAGTTCTTC
. | TRBJ2-7 | TRBD1 | TRBV19 | CASSSGGQGSYEQYF | TGTGCCAGTAGTAGTGGGGGACAGGGCTCCTACGAGCAGTACTTC
few | TRBJ1-2 | . | TRBV15 | CATSRDSSDYGYTF | TGTGCCACCAGCAGAGATAGCAGCGACTATGGCTACACCTTC